This T cell receptor beta chain stems from a study of blood T cell repertoires in COVID-19. CDR1 and CDR2 from the germline V gene are GTSNPN and SVGIG (reference sequence). CDR3 length: 13 amino acids. With 5 bases clipped from V and 6 bases from J, the junction kept 4 bases outside the gene matches. Repertoires were generated with immunoSEQ multiplex PCR, while TCRdb's copy carries only in-frame clones and drops some. The repertoire consists of around 250,000 clones, with roughly 90% occurring once and the leading ten covering over 4%. This clone appeared once. The source of this sequence is a woman aged 25 to 39 who had recovered from COVID-19. The specimen sequenced was PBMCs or T cells enriched from blood (not recorded which). The V gene is TRBV30, the J gene TRBJ2-2; 9 bases align to TRBD2. This chain's CDR3 is CAWVREGPGELFF. CDR3 coding DNA: TGTGCCTGGGTGCGGGAGGGCCCCGGGGAGCTGTTTTTT.